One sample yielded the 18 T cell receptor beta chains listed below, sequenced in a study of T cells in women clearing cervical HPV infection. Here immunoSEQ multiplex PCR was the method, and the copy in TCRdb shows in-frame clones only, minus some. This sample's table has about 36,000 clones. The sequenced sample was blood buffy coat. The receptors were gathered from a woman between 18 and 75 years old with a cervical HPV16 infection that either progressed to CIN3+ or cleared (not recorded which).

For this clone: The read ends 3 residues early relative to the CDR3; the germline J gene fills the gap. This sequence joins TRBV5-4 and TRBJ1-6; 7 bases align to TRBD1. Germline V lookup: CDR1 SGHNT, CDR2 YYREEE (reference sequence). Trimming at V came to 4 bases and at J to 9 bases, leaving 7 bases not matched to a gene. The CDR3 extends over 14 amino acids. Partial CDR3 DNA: TGTGCCAGCAGCAACAGGGGCGGAAGTTCACCC. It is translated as CASSNRGGSSP. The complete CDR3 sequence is CASSNRGGSSPLHF.

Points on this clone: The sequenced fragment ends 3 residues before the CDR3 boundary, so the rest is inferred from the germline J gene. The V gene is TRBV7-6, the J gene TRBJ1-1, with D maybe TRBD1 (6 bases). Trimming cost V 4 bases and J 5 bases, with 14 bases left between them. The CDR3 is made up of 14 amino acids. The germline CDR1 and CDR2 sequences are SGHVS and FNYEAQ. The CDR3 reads CASSSDRIGTEAFF. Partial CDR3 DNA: TGTGCCAGCAGCTCCGACAGGATTGGTACTGAA. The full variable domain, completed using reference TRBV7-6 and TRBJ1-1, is GAGVSQSPRYKVTKRGQDVALRCDPISGHVSLYWYRQALGQGPEFLTYFNYEAQQDKSGLPNDRFSAERPEGSISTLTIQRTEQRDSAMYRCASSSDRIGTEAFFGQGTRLTVV.

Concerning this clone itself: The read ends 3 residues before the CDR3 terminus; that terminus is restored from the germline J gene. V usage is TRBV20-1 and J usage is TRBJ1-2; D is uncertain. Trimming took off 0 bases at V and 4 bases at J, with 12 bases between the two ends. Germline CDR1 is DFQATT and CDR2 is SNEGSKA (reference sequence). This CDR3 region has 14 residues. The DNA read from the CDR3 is TGCAGTGCTAGAGATAGGGCCTTCGGCTATGGC. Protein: CSARDRAFGYG. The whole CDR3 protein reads CSARDRAFGYGYTF.

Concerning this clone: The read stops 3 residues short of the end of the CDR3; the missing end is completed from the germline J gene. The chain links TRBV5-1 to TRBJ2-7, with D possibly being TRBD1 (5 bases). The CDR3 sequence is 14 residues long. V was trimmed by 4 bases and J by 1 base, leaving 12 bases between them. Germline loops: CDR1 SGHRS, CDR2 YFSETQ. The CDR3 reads CASSLRGGSYEQYF. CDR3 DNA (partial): TGCGCCAGCAGCCTAAGGGGTGGATCCTACGAG.

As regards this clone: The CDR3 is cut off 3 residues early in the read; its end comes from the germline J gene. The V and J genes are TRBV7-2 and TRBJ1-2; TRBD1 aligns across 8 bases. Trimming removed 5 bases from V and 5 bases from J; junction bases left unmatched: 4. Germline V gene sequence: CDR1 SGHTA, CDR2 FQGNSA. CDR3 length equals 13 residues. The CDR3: CASSPQGVYGYTF. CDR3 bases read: TGTGCCAGCAGCCCACAGGGGGTTTATGGC.

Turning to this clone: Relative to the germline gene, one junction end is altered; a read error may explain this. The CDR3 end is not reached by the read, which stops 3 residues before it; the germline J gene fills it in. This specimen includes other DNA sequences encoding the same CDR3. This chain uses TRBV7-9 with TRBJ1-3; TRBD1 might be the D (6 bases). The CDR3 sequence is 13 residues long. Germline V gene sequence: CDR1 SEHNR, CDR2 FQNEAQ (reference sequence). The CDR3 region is CASSTGHGNTIYF. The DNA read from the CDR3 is TGTGCCAGCAGCACAGGGCATGGAAACACG.

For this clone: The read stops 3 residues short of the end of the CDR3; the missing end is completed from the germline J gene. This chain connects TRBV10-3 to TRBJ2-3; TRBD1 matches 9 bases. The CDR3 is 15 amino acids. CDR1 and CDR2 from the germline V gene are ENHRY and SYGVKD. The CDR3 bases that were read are TGTGCCATCAGTGTAGGGACAGGGTACCAAGAGACG. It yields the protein CAISVGTGYQET. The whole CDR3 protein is CAISVGTGYQETQYF.

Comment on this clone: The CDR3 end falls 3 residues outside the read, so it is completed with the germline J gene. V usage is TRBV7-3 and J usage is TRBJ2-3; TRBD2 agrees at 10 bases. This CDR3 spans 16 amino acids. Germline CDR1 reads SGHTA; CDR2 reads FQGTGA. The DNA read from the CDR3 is TGTGCCAGCAGCCCCAATAGCGGGGGGCTCCAAGAGACG. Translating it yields CASSPNSGGLQET. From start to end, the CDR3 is CASSPNSGGLQETQYF.

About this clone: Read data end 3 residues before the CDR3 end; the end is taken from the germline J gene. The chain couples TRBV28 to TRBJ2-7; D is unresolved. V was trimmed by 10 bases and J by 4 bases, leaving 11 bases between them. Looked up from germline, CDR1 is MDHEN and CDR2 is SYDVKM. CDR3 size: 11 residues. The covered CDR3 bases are TGTGCCACCTCTCAGAATTACGAG. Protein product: CATSQNYE. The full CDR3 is CATSQNYEQYF.

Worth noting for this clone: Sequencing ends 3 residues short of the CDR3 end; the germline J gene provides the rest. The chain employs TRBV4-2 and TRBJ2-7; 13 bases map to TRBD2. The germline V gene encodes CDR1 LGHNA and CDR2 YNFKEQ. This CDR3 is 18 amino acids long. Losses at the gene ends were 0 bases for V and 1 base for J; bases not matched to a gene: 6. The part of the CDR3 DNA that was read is TGTGCCAGCAGCCAAGATACCCCACTAGCGGGGGGGTCCTACGAG. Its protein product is CASSQDTPLAGGSYE. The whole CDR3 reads CASSQDTPLAGGSYEQYF.

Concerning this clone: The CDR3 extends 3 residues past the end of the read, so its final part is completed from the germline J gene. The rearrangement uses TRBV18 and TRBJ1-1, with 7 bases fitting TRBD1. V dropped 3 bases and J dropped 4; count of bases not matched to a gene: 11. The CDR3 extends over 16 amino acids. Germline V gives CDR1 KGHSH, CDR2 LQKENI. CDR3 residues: CASSPPMTGLGTEAFF. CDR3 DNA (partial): TGTGCCAGCTCACCGCCTATGACAGGGTTAGGCACTGAA.

CDR3 DNA, as far as it was read: TGCAGTGCTAGAGGGTTAGGGGGAGCCTACCGCACTGAA. It specifies CSARGLGGAYRTE. The full CDR3 protein is CSARGLGGAYRTEAFF. The chain couples TRBV20-1 to TRBJ1-1; D might be TRBD1 (6 bases). The CDR3 is cut off 3 residues early in the read; its end comes from the germline J gene. The CDR3 has 16 amino acids. Trimming left V 1 base short and J 4 bases short, with 19 bases between. CDR1 is DFQATT, CDR2 SNEGSKA, per germline (reference sequence).

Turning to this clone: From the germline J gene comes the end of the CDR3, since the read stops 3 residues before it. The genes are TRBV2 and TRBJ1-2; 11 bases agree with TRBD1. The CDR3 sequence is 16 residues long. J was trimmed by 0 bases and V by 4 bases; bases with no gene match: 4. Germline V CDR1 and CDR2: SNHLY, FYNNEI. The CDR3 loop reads CASSGGTGGTNYGYTF. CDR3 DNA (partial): TGTGCCAGCAGTGGGGGGACAGGGGGGACTAACTATGGC.

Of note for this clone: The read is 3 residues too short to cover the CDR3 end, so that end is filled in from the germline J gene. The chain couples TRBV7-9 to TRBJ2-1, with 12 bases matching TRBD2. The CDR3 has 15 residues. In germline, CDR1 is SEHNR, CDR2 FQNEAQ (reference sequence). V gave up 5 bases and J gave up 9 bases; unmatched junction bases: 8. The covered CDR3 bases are TGTGCCAGCAGCCCCCGGTCTAGCGGGGGGGTTGAG. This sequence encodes CASSPRSSGGVE. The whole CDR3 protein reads CASSPRSSGGVEQFF.

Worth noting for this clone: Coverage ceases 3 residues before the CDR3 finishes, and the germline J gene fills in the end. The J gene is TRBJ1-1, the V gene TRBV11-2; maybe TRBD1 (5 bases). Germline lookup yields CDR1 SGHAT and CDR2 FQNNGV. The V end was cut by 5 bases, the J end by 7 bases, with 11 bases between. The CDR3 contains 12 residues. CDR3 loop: CASSGQVNEAFF. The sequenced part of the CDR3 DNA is TGTGCCAGCAGCGGACAAGTGAATGAA.

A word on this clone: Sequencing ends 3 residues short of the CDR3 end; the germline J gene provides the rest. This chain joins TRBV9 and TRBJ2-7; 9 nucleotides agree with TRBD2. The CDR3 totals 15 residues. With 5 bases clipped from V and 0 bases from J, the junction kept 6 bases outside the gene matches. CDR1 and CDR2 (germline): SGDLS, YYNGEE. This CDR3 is CASRLSGGSSYEQYF. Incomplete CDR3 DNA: TGTGCCAGCAGACTCAGCGGGGGGAGCTCCTACGAG.

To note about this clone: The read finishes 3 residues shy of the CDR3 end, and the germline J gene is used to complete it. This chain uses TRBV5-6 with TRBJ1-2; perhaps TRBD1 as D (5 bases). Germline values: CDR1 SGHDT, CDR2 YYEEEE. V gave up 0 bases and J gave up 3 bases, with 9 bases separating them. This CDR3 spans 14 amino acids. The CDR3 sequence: CASSLEAGHYGYTF. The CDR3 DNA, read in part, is TGTGCCAGCAGCTTGGAGGCAGGGCACTATGGC.

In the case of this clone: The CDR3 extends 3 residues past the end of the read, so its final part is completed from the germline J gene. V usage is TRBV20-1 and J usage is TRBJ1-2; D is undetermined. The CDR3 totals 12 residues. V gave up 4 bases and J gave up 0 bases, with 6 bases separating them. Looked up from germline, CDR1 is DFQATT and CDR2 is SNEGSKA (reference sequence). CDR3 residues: CSAKVPNYGYTF. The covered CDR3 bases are TGCAGTGCTAAGGTACCTAACTATGGC.